Each of the 28 T cell receptor beta chains below was sequenced from the same sample in a study of shared clonotypes between healthy human individuals. TCRdb's table, derived via immunoSEQ multiplex PCR, lists solely in-frame clones and lacks some. The sample holds more than 1,200,000 clones, about 98.5% seen once. Sequencing was carried out using naive CD4+ T cells sorted from blood. Subset: CD45RA+ positively selected. The receptors derive from a man between 25 and 39 years old in good health.

The V call is TRBV5-1, the J call TRBJ2-1; D is unresolved. CDR3 size: 15 residues. The ends were cut back, 0 bases at V and 8 bases at J, with 15 bases in the middle. Germline-derived CDR1 and CDR2 are SGHRS and YFSETQ. The CDR3 DNA sequence: TGCGCCAGCAGCTTGGGGCAAACACTTGGCGATGAGCAGTTCTTC. This sequence encodes CASSLGQTLGDEQFF.

This rearrangement joins TRBV13 to TRBJ1-2; D may be TRBD1 (6 bases). The V end lost 5 bases, the J end lost 2 bases, and 9 bases lay between the germline ends. Germline loops: CDR1 PRHDT, CDR2 FYEKMQ (reference sequence). This CDR3 comprises 13 residues. Here the CDR3 reads CASSATGNYGYTF. DNA of the CDR3: TGTGCCAGCAGCGCTACAGGGAACTATGGCTACACCTTC.

The chain recombines TRBV10-3 with TRBJ1-1; 7 bases line up with TRBD1. The V segment lost 10 bases and the J segment 10 bases; nucleotides outside the gene matches: 15. Germline V gives CDR1 ENHRY, CDR2 SYGVKD. CDR3 size: 13 residues. The CDR3 is CATLSGQAKTAFF. CDR3 nucleotides: TGTGCCACCCTCTCCGGACAGGCCAAAACAGCTTTCTTT.

V and J are TRBV18 and TRBJ1-1; D unresolved. V was clipped by 3 bases and J by 1 base, with 12 bases between them. The CDR3 loop spans 15 amino acids. Germline loops: CDR1 KGHSH, CDR2 LQKENI. CDR3 nucleotide sequence: TGTGCCAGCTCACCTGTTCCAGGCGCGAACACTGAAGCTTTCTTT. Translation gives CASSPVPGANTEAFF. The full variable domain, rest sourced from reference TRBV18 and TRBJ1-1, is NAGVMQNPRHLVRRRGQEARLRCSPMKGHSHVYWYRQLPEEGLKFMVYLQKENIIDESGMPKERFSAEFPKEGPSILRIQQVVRGDSAAYFCASSPVPGANTEAFFGQGTRLTVV.

The gene calls are TRBV5-6 and TRBJ2-3; D could derive from TRBD1 or TRBD2 (5 bases each). V gave up 2 bases and J gave up 2 bases, with 18 bases separating them. The germline gives CDR1 SGHDT, CDR2 YYEEEE. The CDR3 totals 17 residues. The chain's CDR3 is CASSLEWGLGVTDTQYF. As DNA, the CDR3 is TGTGCCAGCAGCTTAGAGTGGGGATTGGGGGTCACAGATACGCAGTATTTT.

The CDR3 here is CASSLEQGEKLFF. CDR3 in DNA: TGCGCCAGCAGCCTAGAACAGGGCGAAAAACTGTTTTTT. The genes are TRBV5-1 and TRBJ1-4; TRBD1 might be the D (6 bases). V lost 4 bases, J lost 8 bases, and 12 bases lay in between. Germline assignment: CDR1 SGHRS and CDR2 YFSETQ. The CDR3 totals 13 residues.

The chain couples TRBV7-2 to TRBJ2-7, with D tentatively TRBD1 (5 bases). V lost 5 bases, J lost 3 bases, and 8 bases lay in between. The CDR3 spans 12 residues. Germline loops: CDR1 SGHTA, CDR2 FQGNSA. For the CDR3, the DNA is TGTGCCAGCAGCCGGACATACTACGAGCAGTACTTC. Residues: CASSRTYYEQYF.

The rearrangement links TRBV28 to TRBJ1-1; 10 nucleotides line up with TRBD1. The CDR3 contains 14 residues. The V and J ends lost 5 bases and 5 bases, in that order; junction bases with no gene match: 5. Germline lookup yields CDR1 MDHEN and CDR2 SYDVKM. The CDR3 loop reads CASSAWDRGTEAFF. The CDR3 region has the DNA TGTGCCAGCAGTGCGTGGGACAGGGGTACTGAAGCTTTCTTT.

This clone was observed once. This chain joins TRBV7-2 and TRBJ1-2; possible D gene TRBD1, 6 bases. Trimming pared 1 base from V and 6 bases from J, leaving 12 bases between. Per germline, CDR1 SGHTA and CDR2 FQGNSA. The CDR3 spans 14 residues. DNA of the CDR3: TGTGCCAGCAGCTTAGAGGGCAGGGGCGATGGCTACACCTTC. As protein: CASSLEGRGDGYTF.

The chain uses TRBV28 and TRBJ2-1, with D hard to call. The CDR3 has 12 amino acids. Trimming shortened V by 1 base and J by 7 bases, and 5 bases separated the two germline ends. CDR1 is MDHEN and CDR2 is SYDVKM in the germline V gene. The CDR3 DNA follows: TGTGCCAGCAGTTTATACCCTAATGAGCAGTTCTTC. The encoded protein is CASSLYPNEQFF.

The rearrangement uses TRBV29-1 and TRBJ2-5; D tentatively reads TRBD1 or TRBD2 (6 bases each). The germline V gene encodes CDR1 SQVTM and CDR2 ANQGSEA. V shed 6 bases and J shed 5 bases, with 19 bases lying between them. This CDR3 region has 14 residues. The CDR3 coding sequence is TGCAGCGTGGGGGGCCAGGGCGGATGGGAGACCCAGTACTTC. This codes for CSVGGQGGWETQYF. Drawing the rest from reference TRBV29-1 and TRBJ2-5, the complete variable domain is SAVISQKPSRDICQRGTSLTIQCQVDSQVTMMFWYRQQPGQSLTLIATANQGSEATYESGFVIDKFPISRPNLTFSTLTVSNMSPEDSSIYLCSVGGQGGWETQYFGPGTRLLVL.

The rearrangement links TRBV6-5 to TRBJ1-1; 7 bases line up with TRBD1. The CDR3 is made up of 15 amino acids. Germline CDR1 and CDR2: MNHEY and SVGAGI. V gave up 1 base and J gave up 4 bases; unmatched junction bases: 6. The CDR3 is CASSYWQGGITEAFF. DNA of the CDR3: TGTGCCAGCAGTTACTGGCAGGGGGGGATCACTGAAGCTTTCTTT.

CDR3 in amino acids: CASSLVSGGPKADNEQFF. The CDR3 DNA reads as TGTGCCAGCAGCTTAGTTTCGGGAGGACCCAAAGCGGACAATGAGCAGTTCTTC. V is TRBV7-6 and J is TRBJ2-1; 7 positions agree with TRBD2. The junction had 14 bases not matched to a gene; V was cut back by 1 base and J by 5 bases. The CDR3 runs 18 residues. Germline V gene lookup returns CDR1 SGHVS and CDR2 FNYEAQ.

The chain combines TRBV9 with TRBJ2-2; a weak D match, TRBD2 (7 bases). CDR1 and CDR2 (germline): SGDLS, YYNGEE. This CDR3 has 20 residues. Trimming cost V 0 bases and J 7 bases, with 28 bases left between them. CDR3 loop: CASSVATAGQGRAGFGELFF. As DNA, the CDR3 is TGTGCCAGCAGCGTAGCGACGGCCGGGCAGGGGAGGGCCGGTTTCGGGGAGCTGTTTTTT.

The chain links TRBV6-4 to TRBJ2-1; 14 nucleotides align to TRBD2. The CDR3 has 14 residues. The trim removed 10 bases at V and 7 bases at J, leaving 6 bases unmatched. Germline lookup yields CDR1 MRHNA and CDR2 SNTAGT. The CDR3 DNA reads TGTGCCAACCCGGGACTAGCGGGAGCAAATGAGCAGTTCTTC. It encodes CANPGLAGANEQFF.

This clone was seen only once. The rearrangement uses TRBV28 and TRBJ1-2; 7 bases agree with TRBD1. CDR1 and CDR2 from the germline V gene are MDHEN and SYDVKM. Unmatched junction bases numbered 4, after V lost 2 bases and J lost 4 bases. The CDR3 covers 14 residues. The CDR3 reads CASSLRGQGYGYTF. The CDR3 DNA is TGTGCCAGCAGTTTAAGGGGGCAGGGCTATGGCTACACCTTC.

V usage is TRBV27 and J usage is TRBJ1-5; D is uncertain. Trimming removed 3 bases at V and 7 bases at J, with 19 bases between. There are 16 residues in the CDR3. Germline lookup yields CDR1 MNHEY and CDR2 SMNVEV (reference sequence). The CDR3 coding sequence is TGTGCCAGCAGTTTTTATCCAGGACGTCAGCCGCAGCCCCAGCATTTT. It codes for CASSFYPGRQPQPQHF.

The chain combines TRBV18 with TRBJ2-1; D perhaps matches TRBD1 (6 bases). This CDR3 contains 15 residues. Germline CDR1 KGHSH, CDR2 LQKENI. V lost 3 bases and J 2 bases, leaving 11 bases between the germline ends. CDR3: CASSPTGTPYNEQFF. The CDR3 DNA reads TGTGCCAGCTCACCGACAGGTACCCCCTACAATGAGCAGTTCTTC.

The sample holds one count of this clone. Different DNA sequences within this sample yield the same CDR3. The chain is built from TRBV27 and TRBJ2-1, with 9 bases matching TRBD2. J was trimmed by 4 bases and V by 5 bases; bases with no gene match: 3. CDR1 is MNHEY, CDR2 SMNVEV, per germline (reference sequence). This CDR3 has 14 amino acids. In DNA, the CDR3 is TGTGCCAGCAGTGGGCTAGCGGGGTACAATGAGCAGTTCTTC. It encodes CASSGLAGYNEQFF.

The chain has TRBV18 and TRBJ2-3; 10 positions agree with TRBD2. The CDR3 runs 19 residues. Per the germline V gene, CDR1 is KGHSH and CDR2 is LQKENI. With 1 base clipped from V and 4 bases from J, the junction kept 14 bases outside the gene matches. This chain's CDR3 is CASSPLKAGGPRRADTQYF. The CDR3 coding sequence is TGTGCCAGCTCACCACTCAAAGCGGGAGGGCCTCGAAGGGCAGATACGCAGTATTTT.

CDR3: CASSSRGYEQYF. The CDR3 DNA is TGTGCCAGCAGCTCCCGAGGCTACGAGCAGTACTTC. The V call is TRBV7-8, the J call TRBJ2-7; D remains ambiguous. The CDR3 totals 12 residues. CDR1 is SGHVS and CDR2 is FQNEAQ in the germline V gene. V shed 4 bases and J shed 3 bases, with 7 bases lying between them.

To note about this clone: This sample also contains other DNA sequences that code for the same CDR3. This rearrangement joins TRBV5-1 to TRBJ2-7, with a tentative D call TRBD2 (6 bases). This CDR3 contains 15 residues. V dropped 0 bases and J dropped 1 base, with 11 bases sitting between them. Germline loops: CDR1 SGHRS, CDR2 YFSETQ. CDR3 DNA sequence: TGCGCCAGCAGCTTGGTCTCCGGGGGATCCTACGAGCAGTACTTC. It yields the protein CASSLVSGGSYEQYF.

The chain combines TRBV9 with TRBJ2-2; D remains ambiguous. This CDR3 comprises 17 residues. V shed 3 bases and J shed 0 bases, with 15 bases lying between them. CDR1 is SGDLS, CDR2 YYNGEE, per germline. The CDR3 DNA is TGTGCCAGCAGCGCCGGTGGTAACCGAGCGAACACCGGGGAGCTGTTTTTT. Its protein product is CASSAGGNRANTGELFF.

This chain connects TRBV2 to TRBJ2-1; D perhaps matches TRBD1 (5 bases). This CDR3 is built from 16 residues. Trimming shortened V by 0 bases and J by 4 bases, and 13 bases separated the two germline ends. The germline V gene has CDR1 SNHLY and CDR2 FYNNEI. CDR3 DNA: TGTGCCAGCAGTGAAGCAGTGCGACAGACTTACAATGAGCAGTTCTTC. Translation: CASSEAVRQTYNEQFF.

This clone appeared a single time. The rearrangement uses TRBV28 and TRBJ1-2; D gene unclear. Germline CDR1 reads MDHEN; CDR2 reads SYDVKM. Trimming pared 4 bases from V and 4 bases from J, leaving 13 bases between. CDR3 length equals 14 residues. The CDR3: CASSSPPRSYGYTF. Here the CDR3 DNA reads TGTGCCAGCAGTTCCCCTCCCAGGAGCTATGGCTACACCTTC.

The chain employs TRBV19 and TRBJ2-3, with a weak D call TRBD2 (5 bases). The CDR3 loop spans 16 amino acids. The V gene lost 10 bases and the J gene lost 4 bases, with 24 bases spanning the gap. Per the germline V gene, CDR1 is LNHDA and CDR2 is SQIVND (reference sequence). The DNA of the CDR3 is TGTGCCACTCGATCGGGGAGAACCCTAAGCGCAGATACGCAGTATTTT. This translates into CATRSGRTLSADTQYF.

This sequence joins TRBV4-1 and TRBJ2-1, with 12 positions matching TRBD2. The CDR3 extends over 17 amino acids. V shed 0 bases and J 5 bases; nucleotides not matched to a gene: 5. Germline CDR1 and CDR2: MGHRA and YSYEKL. CDR3 amino acids: CASSQDPASGRDNEQFF. The CDR3 DNA follows: TGCGCCAGCAGCCAAGATCCCGCTAGCGGGAGGGACAATGAGCAGTTCTTC.

The J gene is TRBJ2-7, the V gene TRBV29-1; weak D call: TRBD2 (6 bases). Germline CDR1 reads SQVTM; CDR2 reads ANQGSEA. The CDR3 totals 14 residues. V lost 5 bases to trimming and J lost 3 bases, with 17 bases between them. In DNA form, the CDR3 reads TGCAGCGTTAGATTAGCGGTACCCTTCTACGAGCAGTACTTC. It translates to CSVRLAVPFYEQYF.